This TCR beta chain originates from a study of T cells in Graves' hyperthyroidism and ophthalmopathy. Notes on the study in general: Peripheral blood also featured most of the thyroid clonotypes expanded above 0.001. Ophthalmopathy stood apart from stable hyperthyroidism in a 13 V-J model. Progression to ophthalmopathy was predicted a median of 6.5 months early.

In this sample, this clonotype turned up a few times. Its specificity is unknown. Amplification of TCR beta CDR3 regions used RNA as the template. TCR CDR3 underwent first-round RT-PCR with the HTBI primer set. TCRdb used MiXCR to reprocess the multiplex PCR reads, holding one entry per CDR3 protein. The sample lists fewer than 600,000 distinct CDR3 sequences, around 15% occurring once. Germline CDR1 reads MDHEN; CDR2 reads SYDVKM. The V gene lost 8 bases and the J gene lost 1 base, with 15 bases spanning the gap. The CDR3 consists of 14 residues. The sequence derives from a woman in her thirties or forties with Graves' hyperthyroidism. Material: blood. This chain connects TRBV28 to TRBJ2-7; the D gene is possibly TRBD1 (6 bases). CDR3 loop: CASGFYRASYEQYF. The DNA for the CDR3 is TGTGCCAGCGGATTTTACAGGGCTTCCTACGAGCAGTACTTC.